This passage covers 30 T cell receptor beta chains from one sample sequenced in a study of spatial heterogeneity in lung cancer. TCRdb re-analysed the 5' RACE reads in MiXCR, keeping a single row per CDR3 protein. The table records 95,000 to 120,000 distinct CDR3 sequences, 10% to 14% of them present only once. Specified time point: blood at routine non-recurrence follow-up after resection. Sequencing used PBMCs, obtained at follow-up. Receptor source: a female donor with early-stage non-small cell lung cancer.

The CDR3 sequence: CASSPRVGEQYV. DNA for the CDR3: TGTGCCAGCAGTCCCAGGGTGGGCGAGCAGTACGTC. The chain links TRBV28 to TRBJ2-7; possibly TRBD1 for D (5 bases). The CDR3 is made up of 12 amino acids. The V gene lost 5 bases and the J gene lost 6 bases, with 11 bases spanning the gap. CDR1 is MDHEN, CDR2 SYDVKM, per germline.

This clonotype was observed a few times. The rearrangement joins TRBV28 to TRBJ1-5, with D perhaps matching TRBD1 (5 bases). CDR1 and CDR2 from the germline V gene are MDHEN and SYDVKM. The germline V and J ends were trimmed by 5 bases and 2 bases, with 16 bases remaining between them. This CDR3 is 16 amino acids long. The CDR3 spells CASSPWGSGGNQPQHF. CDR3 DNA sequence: TGTGCCAGCAGTCCTTGGGGGTCCGGAGGCAATCAGCCCCAGCATTTT.

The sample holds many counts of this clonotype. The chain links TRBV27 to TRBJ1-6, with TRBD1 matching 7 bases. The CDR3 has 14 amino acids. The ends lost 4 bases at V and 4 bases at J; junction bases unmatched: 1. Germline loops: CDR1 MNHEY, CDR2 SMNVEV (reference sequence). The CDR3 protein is CASSWGQYNSPLHF. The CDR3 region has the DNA TGTGCCAGCAGTTGGGGACAGTATAATTCACCCCTCCACTTT.

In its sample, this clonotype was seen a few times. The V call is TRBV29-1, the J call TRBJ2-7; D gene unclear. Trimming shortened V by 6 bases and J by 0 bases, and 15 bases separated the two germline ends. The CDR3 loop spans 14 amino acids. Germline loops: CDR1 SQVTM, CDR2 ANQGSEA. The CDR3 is CSVSTSVSSYEQYF. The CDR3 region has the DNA TGCAGCGTATCCACATCCGTTAGCTCCTACGAGCAGTACTTC.

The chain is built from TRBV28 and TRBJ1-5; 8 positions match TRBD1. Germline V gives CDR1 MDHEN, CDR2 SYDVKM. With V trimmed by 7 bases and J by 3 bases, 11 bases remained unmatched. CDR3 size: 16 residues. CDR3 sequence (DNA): TGTGCCAGCACCGGGACCGGGACAGGACACAATCAGCCCCAGCATTTT. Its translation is CASTGTGTGHNQPQHF.

In nucleotides, the CDR3 is TGTGCCAGCAGTCCGGACAGGGGGAGGGAATTTTCACCCCTCCACTTT. It is translated as CASSPDRGREFSPLHF. The chain has TRBV2 and TRBJ1-6; 10 nucleotides match TRBD1. The CDR3 has 16 residues. Trimming cost V 5 bases and J 9 bases; bases outside gene matches: 10. Germline loops: CDR1 SNHLY, CDR2 FYNNEI.

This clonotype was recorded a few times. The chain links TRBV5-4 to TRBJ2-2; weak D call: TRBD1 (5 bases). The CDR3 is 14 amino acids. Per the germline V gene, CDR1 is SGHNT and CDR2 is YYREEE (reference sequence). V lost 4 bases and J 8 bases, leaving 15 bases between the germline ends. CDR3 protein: CASSPQAGSGELFF. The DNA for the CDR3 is TGTGCCAGCAGCCCCCAGGCAGGGTCTGGGGAGCTGTTTTTT.

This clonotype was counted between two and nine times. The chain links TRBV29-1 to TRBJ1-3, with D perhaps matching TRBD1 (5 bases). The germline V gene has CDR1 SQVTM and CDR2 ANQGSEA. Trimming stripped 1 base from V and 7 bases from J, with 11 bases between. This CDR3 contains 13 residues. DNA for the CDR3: TGCAGCGTTGAAGGGGGGTTTCGCAACACCATATATTTT. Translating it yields CSVEGGFRNTIYF.

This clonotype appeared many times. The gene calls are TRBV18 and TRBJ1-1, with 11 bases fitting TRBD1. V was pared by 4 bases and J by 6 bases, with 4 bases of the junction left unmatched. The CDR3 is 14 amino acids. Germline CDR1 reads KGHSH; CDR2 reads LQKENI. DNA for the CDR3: TGTGCCAGCTCACGGGACAGGGGGTCATCTGAAGCTTTCTTT. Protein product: CASSRDRGSSEAFF.

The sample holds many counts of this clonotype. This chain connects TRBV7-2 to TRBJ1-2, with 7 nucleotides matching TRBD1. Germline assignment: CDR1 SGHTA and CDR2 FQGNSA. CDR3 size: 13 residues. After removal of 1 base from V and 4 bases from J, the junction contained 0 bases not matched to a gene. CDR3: CASSLDRGYGYTF. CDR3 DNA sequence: TGTGCCAGCAGCTTAGACAGGGGCTATGGCTACACCTTC.

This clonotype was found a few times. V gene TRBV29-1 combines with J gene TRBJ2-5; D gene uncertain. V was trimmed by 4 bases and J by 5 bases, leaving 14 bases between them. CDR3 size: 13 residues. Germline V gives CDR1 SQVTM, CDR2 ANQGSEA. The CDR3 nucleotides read TGCAGCGTTGGGGGTGTGGATGGGGAGACCCAGTACTTC. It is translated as CSVGGVDGETQYF. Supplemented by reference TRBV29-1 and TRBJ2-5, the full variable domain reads SAVISQKPSRDICQRGTSLTIQCQVDSQVTMMFWYRQQPGQSLTLIATANQGSEATYESGFVIDKFPISRPNLTFSTLTVSNMSPEDSSIYLCSVGGVDGETQYFGPGTRLLVL.

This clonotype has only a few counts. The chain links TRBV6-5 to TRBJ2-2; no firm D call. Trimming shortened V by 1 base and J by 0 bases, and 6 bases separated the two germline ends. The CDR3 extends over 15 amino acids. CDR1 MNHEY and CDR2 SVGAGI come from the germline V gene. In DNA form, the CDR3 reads TGTGCCAGCAGTTACTTCTCCCCGAACACCGGGGAGCTGTTTTTT. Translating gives CASSYFSPNTGELFF.

CDR3 loop: CASSPFGGRLNIQYF. The CDR3 DNA follows: TGTGCCAGCAGTCCCTTTGGTGGAAGATTAAACATTCAGTACTTC. The chain is built from TRBV28 and TRBJ2-4; no firm D call. The CDR3 spans 15 residues. Trimming cost V 5 bases and J 6 bases, with 17 bases left between them. The V gene's germline CDR1 is MDHEN and CDR2 SYDVKM.

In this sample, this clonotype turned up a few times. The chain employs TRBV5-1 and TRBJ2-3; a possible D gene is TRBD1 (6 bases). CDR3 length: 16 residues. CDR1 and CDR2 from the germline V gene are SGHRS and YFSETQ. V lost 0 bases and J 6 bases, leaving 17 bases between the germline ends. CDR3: CASSLGHRDIGDTQYF. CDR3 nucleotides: TGCGCCAGCAGCTTGGGCCACCGGGACATCGGGGATACGCAGTATTTT.

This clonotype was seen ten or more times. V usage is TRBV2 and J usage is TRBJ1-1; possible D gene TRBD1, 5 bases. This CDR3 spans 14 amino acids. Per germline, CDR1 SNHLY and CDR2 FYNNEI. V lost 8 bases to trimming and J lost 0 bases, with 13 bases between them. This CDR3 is CASRQRPMNTEAFF. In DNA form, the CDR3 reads TGTGCCAGCCGACAGAGGCCCATGAACACTGAAGCTTTCTTT.

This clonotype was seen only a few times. CDR3 nucleotides: TGTGCCAGCAGCTCCCGGTTGTCCTTTTCGGATACGCAGTATTTT. It specifies CASSSRLSFSDTQYF. This sequence joins TRBV7-2 and TRBJ2-3; no firm D call. Trimming removed 4 bases at V and 6 bases at J, with 17 bases between. This CDR3 is built from 15 residues. Germline assignment: CDR1 SGHTA and CDR2 FQGNSA.

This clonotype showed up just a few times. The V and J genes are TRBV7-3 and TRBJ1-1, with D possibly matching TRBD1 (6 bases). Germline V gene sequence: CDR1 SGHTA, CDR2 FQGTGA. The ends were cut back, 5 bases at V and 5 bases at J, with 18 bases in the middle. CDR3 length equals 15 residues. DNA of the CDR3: TGTGCCAGCAGCCCCGAGGCGGGGGGCTGGACTGAAGCTTTCTTT. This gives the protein CASSPEAGGWTEAFF.

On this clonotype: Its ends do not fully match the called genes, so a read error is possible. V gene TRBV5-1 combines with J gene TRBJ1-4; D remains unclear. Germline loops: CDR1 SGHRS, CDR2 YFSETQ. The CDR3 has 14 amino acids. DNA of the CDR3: TGCGCTAGCAGCCCGAGGGCAACTAATGAAAAACTGTTTTTT. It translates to CASSPRATNEKLFF.

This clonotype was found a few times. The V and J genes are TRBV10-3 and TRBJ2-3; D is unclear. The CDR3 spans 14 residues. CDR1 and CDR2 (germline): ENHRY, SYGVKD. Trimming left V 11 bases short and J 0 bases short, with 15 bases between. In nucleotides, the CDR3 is TGTGCCGTAGGGCGGCCGACTAGCACAGATACGCAGTATTTT. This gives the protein CAVGRPTSTDTQYF.

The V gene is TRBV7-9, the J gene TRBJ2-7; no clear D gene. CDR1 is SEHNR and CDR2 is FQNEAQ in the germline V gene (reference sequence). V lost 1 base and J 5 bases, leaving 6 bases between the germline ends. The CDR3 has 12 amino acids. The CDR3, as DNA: TGTGCCAGCAGCTTAGTGGGCCACGAGCAGTACTTC. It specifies CASSLVGHEQYF.

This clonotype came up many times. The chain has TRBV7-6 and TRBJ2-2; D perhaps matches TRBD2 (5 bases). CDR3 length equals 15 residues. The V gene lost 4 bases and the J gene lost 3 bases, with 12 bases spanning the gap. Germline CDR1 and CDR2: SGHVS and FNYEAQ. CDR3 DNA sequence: TGTGCCAGCAGCTCCAGAACTAGTCACACCGGGGAGCTGTTTTTT. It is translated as CASSSRTSHTGELFF.

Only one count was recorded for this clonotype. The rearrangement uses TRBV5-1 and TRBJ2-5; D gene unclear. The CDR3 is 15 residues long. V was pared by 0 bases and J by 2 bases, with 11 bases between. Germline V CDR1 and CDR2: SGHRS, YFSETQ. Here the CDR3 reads CASSLVCQVQETQYF. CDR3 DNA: TGCGCCAGCAGCTTGGTGTGCCAGGTACAAGAGACCCAGTACTTC.

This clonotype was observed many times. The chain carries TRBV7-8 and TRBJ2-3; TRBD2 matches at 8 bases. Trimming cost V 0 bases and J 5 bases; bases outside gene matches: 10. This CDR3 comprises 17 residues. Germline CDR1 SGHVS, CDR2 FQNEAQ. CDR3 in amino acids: CASSLAVSGAGVDTQYF. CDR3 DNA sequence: TGTGCCAGCAGCTTAGCTGTGTCGGGAGCGGGAGTAGATACGCAGTATTTT.

CDR3 sequence: CASRPAGGGYEQYF. CDR3 sequence (DNA): TGTGCCAGCAGGCCCGCCGGGGGGGGCTACGAGCAGTACTTC. The chain links TRBV6-2 or TRBV6-3 to TRBJ2-7, with 8 bases matching TRBD2. Looked up from germline, CDR1 is MNHEY and CDR2 is SVGEGT. The CDR3 is 14 residues long. V lost 6 bases to trimming and J lost 3 bases; unmatched junction nucleotides: 7.

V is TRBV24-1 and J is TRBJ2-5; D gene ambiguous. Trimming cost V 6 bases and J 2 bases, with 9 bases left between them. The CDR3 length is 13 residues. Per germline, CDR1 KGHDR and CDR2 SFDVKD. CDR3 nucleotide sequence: TGTGCCACCAGTTTTTGGTCACAAGAGACCCAGTACTTC. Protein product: CATSFWSQETQYF.

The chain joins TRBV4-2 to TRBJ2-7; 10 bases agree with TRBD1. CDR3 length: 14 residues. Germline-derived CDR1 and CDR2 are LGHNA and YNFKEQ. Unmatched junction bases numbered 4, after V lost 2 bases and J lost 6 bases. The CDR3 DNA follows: TGTGCCAGCAGCCAACCGGGACAGGGGCCCGAGCAGTACTTC. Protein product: CASSQPGQGPEQYF.

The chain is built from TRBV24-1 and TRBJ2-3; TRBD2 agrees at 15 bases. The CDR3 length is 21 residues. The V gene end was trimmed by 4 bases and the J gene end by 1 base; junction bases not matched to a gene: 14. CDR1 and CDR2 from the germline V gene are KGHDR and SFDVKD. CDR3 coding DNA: TGTGCCACCAGTGACCCCGGGACTAGCGGGAGGTCCGGGAGCGGCACAGATACGCAGTATTTT. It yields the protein CATSDPGTSGRSGSGTDTQYF.

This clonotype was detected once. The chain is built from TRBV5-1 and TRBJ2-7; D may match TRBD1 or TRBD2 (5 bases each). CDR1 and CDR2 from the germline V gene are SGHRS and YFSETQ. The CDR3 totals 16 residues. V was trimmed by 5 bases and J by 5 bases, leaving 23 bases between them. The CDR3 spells CASRYYPGTSGDEQYF. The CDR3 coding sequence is TGCGCCAGCAGGTATTACCCCGGGACCTCGGGTGACGAGCAGTACTTC.

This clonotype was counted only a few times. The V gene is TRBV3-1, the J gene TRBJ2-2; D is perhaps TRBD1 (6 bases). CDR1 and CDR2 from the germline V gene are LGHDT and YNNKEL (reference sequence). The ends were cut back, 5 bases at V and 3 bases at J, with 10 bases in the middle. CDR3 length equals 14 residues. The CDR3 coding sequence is TGTGCCAGCAGCTCTGGACAGTACACCGGGGAGCTGTTTTTT. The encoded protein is CASSSGQYTGELFF.

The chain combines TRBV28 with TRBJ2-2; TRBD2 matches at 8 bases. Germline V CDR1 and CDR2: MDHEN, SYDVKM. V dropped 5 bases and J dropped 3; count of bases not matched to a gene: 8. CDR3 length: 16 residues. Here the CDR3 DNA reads TGTGCCAGCAGTCTCTTTACTAGCGGTGACACCGGGGAGCTGTTTTTT. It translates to CASSLFTSGDTGELFF. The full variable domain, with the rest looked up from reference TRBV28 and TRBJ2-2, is DVKVTQSSRYLVKRTGEKVFLECVQDMDHENMFWYRQDPGLGLRLIYFSYDVKMKEKGDIPEGYSVSREKKERFSLILESASTNQTSMYLCASSLFTSGDTGELFFGEGSRLTVL.